The next 22 T cell receptor beta chains were all read from a single sample in a study of T cells in Graves' hyperthyroidism and ophthalmopathy. It was RNA transcripts that yielded the amplified TCR beta CDR3 regions. The primer set for the first-round RT-PCR of the TCR CDR3 was HTBI. TCRdb re-analysed the multiplex PCR reads in MiXCR, keeping a single row per CDR3 protein. Of hundreds of thousands of distinct CDR3 sequences in the sample, approximately 18% were seen once. Sequenced sample: blood. These receptors all stem from a woman between 45 and 60 years old with Graves' hyperthyroidism that later progressed to Graves' ophthalmopathy.

The CDR3 DNA follows: TGCAGTGCTAGAGCCCTAGGGCTGGGCCTTAGCACAGATACGCAGTATTTT. This translates into CSARALGLGLSTDTQYF. V is TRBV20-1 and J is TRBJ2-3, with D uncertain. Germline V gives CDR1 DFQATT, CDR2 SNEGSKA (reference sequence). The CDR3 is 17 residues long. V lost 1 base to trimming and J lost 0 bases, with 17 bases between them.

This clonotype has at least ten counts. The chain links TRBV2 to TRBJ2-5, with 9 nucleotides matching TRBD1. CDR3 length: 14 amino acids. The J segment lost 7 bases and the V segment lost 7 bases, leaving 10 bases of the junction unmatched. Per the germline V gene, CDR1 is SNHLY and CDR2 is FYNNEI. The CDR3, as DNA: TGTGCCAGCATCGAGTACAGGGGGCGTCGGACCCAGTACTTC. It yields the protein CASIEYRGRRTQYF.

This rearrangement joins TRBV2 to TRBJ2-7; D not resolved. The V gene lost 8 bases and the J gene lost 2 bases, with 13 bases spanning the gap. CDR1 and CDR2 from the germline V gene are SNHLY and FYNNEI. The CDR3 is 13 residues long. CDR3 in amino acids: CASSGVVPYEQYF. In DNA, the CDR3 is TGTGCCAGCTCAGGAGTAGTTCCCTACGAGCAGTACTTC.

The CDR3 here is CAISESGLVGNEQFF. In nucleotides, the CDR3 is TGTGCCATCAGTGAGTCGGGACTAGTAGGGAATGAGCAGTTCTTC. This sequence joins TRBV10-3 and TRBJ2-1; 8 nucleotides align to TRBD2. V shed 0 bases and J 7 bases; nucleotides not matched to a gene: 5. Germline lookup yields CDR1 ENHRY and CDR2 SYGVKD. This CDR3 is 15 amino acids long.

This clonotype was observed many times. V usage is TRBV12-3 or TRBV12-4 and J usage is TRBJ1-1; D not resolved. The CDR3 contains 16 residues. The V end was cut by 0 bases, the J end by 4 bases, with 15 bases between. In DNA form, the CDR3 reads TGTGCCAGCAGTTTAGCGGTCCGGGTCTCGAGCACTGAAGCTTTCTTT. This encodes CASSLAVRVSSTEAFF.

Here the CDR3 DNA reads TGTGCCAGCAGTTTAAGGGCCGACCTGTTCTCCGGGGAGCTGTTTTTT. This gives the protein CASSLRADLFSGELFF. The chain joins TRBV27 to TRBJ2-2; D uncertain. Germline CDR1 MNHEY, CDR2 SMNVEV (reference sequence). The V gene lost 2 bases and the J gene lost 6 bases, with 16 bases spanning the gap. The CDR3 covers 16 residues.

This clonotype has at least ten counts. The chain is built from TRBV18 and TRBJ1-1, with D possibly matching TRBD1 (5 bases). Germline CDR1 and CDR2: KGHSH and LQKENI. CDR3 size: 15 residues. Deletions cut 3 bases from V and 1 base from J, with 12 bases between. The CDR3, as DNA: TGTGCCAGCTCACCCAGGGTTGGGGGGAACACTGAAGCTTTCTTT. Protein product: CASSPRVGGNTEAFF.

This chain links TRBV4-1 with TRBJ1-5; D may be TRBD1 (6 bases). The CDR3 length is 15 residues. Germline lookup yields CDR1 MGHRA and CDR2 YSYEKL. The V and J ends lost 4 bases and 4 bases respectively, with 14 bases between them. The CDR3 coding sequence is TGCGCCAGCAGCCGGATGCTTACAGGGAATCAGCCCCAGCATTTT. Protein sequence: CASSRMLTGNQPQHF.

CDR3 residues: CSARPDRAPYNSPLHF. In DNA form, the CDR3 reads TGCAGTGCTAGACCCGACAGGGCTCCTTATAATTCACCCCTCCACTTT. The V and J genes are TRBV20-1 and TRBJ1-6; TRBD1 aligns across 7 bases. CDR3 size: 16 residues. Trimming took 2 bases from V and 4 from J; bases not matched to a gene: 8. Looked up from germline, CDR1 is DFQATT and CDR2 is SNEGSKA (reference sequence).

This clonotype was counted many times. In DNA form, the CDR3 reads TGCGCCAGCAGCTTGTCAGGGGTGGGAGAGACCCAGTACTTC. Its translation is CASSLSGVGETQYF. This chain links TRBV5-1 with TRBJ2-5; D may be TRBD1 (6 bases). Germline V gives CDR1 SGHRS, CDR2 YFSETQ. This CDR3 has 14 amino acids. Deletions cut 1 base from V and 4 bases from J, with 11 bases between.

The CDR3 loop is CASSLSGGAPGEKLFF. The CDR3 DNA is TGTGCCAGCAGTTTATCGGGGGGGGCGCCGGGTGAAAAACTGTTTTTT. The J gene is TRBJ1-4, the V gene TRBV27; possible D gene TRBD1, 6 bases. The germline V and J ends were trimmed by 0 bases and 7 bases, with 15 bases remaining between them. Germline CDR1 is MNHEY and CDR2 is SMNVEV (reference sequence). The CDR3 consists of 16 residues. The full variable domain, its missing parts supplied by reference TRBV27 and TRBJ1-4, is EAQVTQNPRYLITVTGKKLTVTCSQNMNHEYMSWYRQDPGLGLRQIYYSMNVEVTDKGDVPEGYKVSRKEKRNFPLILESPSPNQTSLYFCASSLSGGAPGEKLFFGSGTQLSVL.

As to this clonotype: A clone one base away is much larger, so this may be a read error. This chain connects TRBV20-1 to TRBJ1-2, with 7 bases aligning to TRBD1. The junction had 6 bases not matched to a gene; V was cut back by 3 bases and J by 8 bases. The CDR3 is 12 residues long. Germline loops: CDR1 DFQATT, CDR2 SNEGSKA (reference sequence). The CDR3, as DNA: TGCAGTGCTAGGGCAGGGGGATGGGGCTACACCTTC. This encodes CSARAGGWGYTF.

The V call is TRBV15, the J call TRBJ2-3, with no clear D. The ends were cut back, 9 bases at V and 4 bases at J, with 14 bases in the middle. CDR1 is LNHNV, CDR2 YYDKDF, per germline (reference sequence). The CDR3 has 13 amino acids. In DNA form, the CDR3 reads TGTGCCACAAGACCGGGCATTGCAGATACGCAGTATTTT. This translates into CATRPGIADTQYF.

There are a few counts of this clonotype. V is TRBV9 and J is TRBJ1-2; 7 nucleotides match TRBD1. Germline assignment: CDR1 SGDLS and CDR2 YYNGEE. This CDR3 spans 15 amino acids. V was pared by 4 bases and J by 0 bases, with 6 bases of the junction left unmatched. Here the CDR3 reads CASSRGDSPNYGYTF. The CDR3 DNA sequence: TGTGCCAGCAGCAGGGGGGACAGCCCTAACTATGGCTACACCTTC.

The rearrangement links TRBV15 to TRBJ1-2; D gene uncertain. Germline V lookup: CDR1 LNHNV, CDR2 YYDKDF (reference sequence). V lost 0 bases and J 0 bases, leaving 11 bases between the germline ends. The length of the CDR3 is 16 residues. In nucleotides, the CDR3 is TGTGCCACCAGCAGAGATCTAGGCACAGCTAACTATGGCTACACCTTC. This translates into CATSRDLGTANYGYTF. Using reference TRBV15 and TRBJ1-2 for the parts outside the CDR3, the full variable domain is DAMVIQNPRYQVTQFGKPVTLSCSQTLNHNVMYWYQQKSSQAPKLLFHYYDKDFNNEADTPDNFQSRRPNTSFCFLDIRSPGLGDTAMYLCATSRDLGTANYGYTFGSGTRLTVV.

Only a few counts were recorded for this clonotype. The CDR3: CASSFQEDQPQHF. The CDR3, as DNA: TGTGCCAGCAGCTTTCAAGAAGATCAGCCCCAGCATTTT. V gene TRBV7-6 combines with J gene TRBJ1-5, with D unresolved. V shed 3 bases and J shed 5 bases, with 8 bases lying between them. There are 13 residues in the CDR3. Germline V gene sequence: CDR1 SGHVS, CDR2 FNYEAQ.

The rearrangement uses TRBV5-1 and TRBJ1-6; D is possibly TRBD1 (6 bases). The V gene's germline CDR1 is SGHRS and CDR2 YFSETQ. The V end was cut by 0 bases, the J end by 8 bases, with 12 bases between. This CDR3 has 15 residues. CDR3 loop: CASSLGPGEDSPLHF. CDR3 nucleotides: TGCGCCAGCAGCTTGGGGCCAGGGGAAGATTCACCCCTCCACTTT.

The chain recombines TRBV7-2 with TRBJ1-2; D remains ambiguous. The CDR3 loop spans 15 amino acids. Germline CDR1 reads SGHTA; CDR2 reads FQGNSA. With 1 base removed from V and 0 bases from J, the gap between germline ends came to 9 bases. The CDR3, as DNA: TGTGCCAGCAGCTTAGTGCCGGCAGCTAACTATGGCTACACCTTC. As protein: CASSLVPAANYGYTF.

This chain connects TRBV6-1 to TRBJ2-5; 11 bases map to TRBD1. The CDR3 runs to 15 residues. V was clipped by 5 bases and J by 4 bases; unmatched bases: 6. CDR1 is MNHNS, CDR2 SASEGT, per germline. As DNA, the CDR3 is TGTGCCAGCAGTCCCCGGACAGGGGGCAGAGAGACCCAGTACTTC. Translated, it gives CASSPRTGGRETQYF.

This clonotype was found a few times. The rearrangement joins TRBV7-2 to TRBJ2-2; D uncertain. V lost 5 bases and J 7 bases, leaving 8 bases between the germline ends. Germline CDR1 SGHTA, CDR2 FQGNSA. CDR3 size: 12 residues. This CDR3 reads CASSPARGELFF. DNA of the CDR3: TGTGCCAGCAGCCCCGCCCGCGGGGAGCTGTTTTTT.

The rearrangement joins TRBV9 to TRBJ2-7; D may correspond to TRBD1 or TRBD2 (5 bases each). The CDR3 has 15 amino acids. Germline V gives CDR1 SGDLS, CDR2 YYNGEE. Trimming took off 3 bases at V and 1 base at J, with 14 bases between the two ends. The DNA for the CDR3 is TGTGCCAGCAGCGAGGGGACCGGCCCGTCCTACGAGCAGTACTTC. It encodes CASSEGTGPSYEQYF.

The sample holds many counts of this clonotype. One junction end does not reproduce the germline sequence, and a read error may be involved. The chain links TRBV18 to TRBJ1-1; D is possibly TRBD1 (6 bases). The CDR3 spans 14 residues. CDR1 KGHSH and CDR2 LQKENI come from the germline V gene. The DNA of the CDR3 is TGTGCCAGCTCTCCCAACAGGGATGGCACTAAAGCTTTCTTT. Protein: CASSPNRDGTKAFF.